Listed below are T cell receptor beta chains from one sample, sequenced in a study of blood T cell repertoires in COVID-19. Measured with immunoSEQ multiplex PCR; TCRdb has only the in-frame clones, and not every one. The data contain approximately 230,000 clones, about 91% of them singletons. Sequenced: peripheral blood. The receptors here all came from a woman aged 25 to 39 with COVID-19, enrolled during active disease. Each CDR3 is given with its conserved first and last residue. D genes are given only for firm matches. Only some rows state a clone size, as once, few, many or a class for expanded clones.

clone_size	v_call	d_call	j_call	cdr3_aa	cdr3_nt
-	TRBV7-9	TRBD1	TRBJ1-2	CASSLQGTEHGYTF	TGTGCCAGCAGCTTACAGGGGACAGAGCATGGCTACACCTTC
-	TRBV30	-	TRBJ2-3	CAWSVLSDTQYF	TGTGCCTGGAGTGTTCTATCGGATACGCAGTATTTT
-	TRBV6-5	TRBD2	TRBJ2-3	CASSYSGRADTQYF	TGTGCCAGCAGTTATAGCGGGAGAGCAGATACGCAGTATTTT
-	TRBV30	-	TRBJ1-3	CAWSGEGSGNTIYF	TGTGCCTGGAGTGGAGAGGGATCTGGAAACACCATATATTTT
-	TRBV3-1/TRBV3-2	TRBD2	TRBJ2-1	CASSLKISGGTHNEQFF	TGTGCCAGCAGCCTCAAGATCTCCGGGGGGACGCACAATGAGCAGTTCTTC
-	TRBV28	TRBD1	TRBJ1-2	CASRRQGTGGLGYTF	TGTGCCAGCCGCCGGCAAGGGACAGGGGGCCTTGGCTACACCTTC
-	TRBV28	TRBD1	TRBJ1-1	CASSGRDRVTEAFF	TGTGCCAGCAGTGGCCGGGACAGGGTCACTGAAGCTTTCTTT
-	TRBV4-3	TRBD2	TRBJ2-3	CASSRTLAGTTDTQYF	TGCGCCAGCAGCCGAACGTTAGCGGGAACCACAGATACGCAGTATTTT
-	TRBV11-2	TRBD1	TRBJ2-5	CASSLYQGAGETQYF	TGTGCCAGCAGCTTATACCAGGGGGCAGGAGAGACCCAGTACTTC
-	TRBV14	TRBD1	TRBJ2-3	CASSRLGRGTDSQYF	TGTGCCAGCAGCCGCCTGGGTCGTGGGACAGATTCGCAGTATTTT
-	TRBV5-1	TRBD1	TRBJ2-1	CASSLAPGTERTNEQFF	TGCGCCAGCAGCTTGGCGCCCGGGACAGAGAGGACAAATGAGCAGTTCTTC
once	TRBV20-1	-	TRBJ1-2	CRAGGADGYTF	TGCAGGGCGGGGGGGGCAGATGGCTACACCTTC
-	TRBV29-1	-	TRBJ2-3	CSVEWYSLGTDTQYF	TGCAGCGTTGAATGGTACAGCCTTGGCACAGATACGCAGTATTTT
-	TRBV19	-	TRBJ2-3	CASSIGGGGAARLDTQYF	TGTGCCAGTAGTATAGGTGGTGGCGGTGCGGCCCGTCTAGATACGCAGTATTTT
-	TRBV6-1	-	TRBJ1-2	CASSESPGLYGYTF	TGTGCCAGCAGTGAATCCCCAGGGTTGTATGGCTACACCTTC
-	TRBV6-5	-	TRBJ1-3	CASSSPDSLGNTIYF	TGTGCCAGCAGTTCACCGGACAGTCTCGGAAACACCATATATTTT
once	TRBV24-1	-	TRBJ1-2	CATSDPGGGGYTF	TGTGCCACCAGTGATCCGGGGGGCGGTGGCTACACCTTC
-	TRBV6-6	TRBD1	TRBJ2-1	CASSYGDSTYNEQFF	TGTGCCAGCAGTTACGGGGACAGCACCTACAATGAGCAGTTCTTC
-	TRBV4-3	-	TRBJ2-3	CASSQDHAGTGDTQYF	TGCGCCAGCAGCCAAGATCACGCGGGGACCGGAGATACGCAGTATTTT
-	TRBV11-2	TRBD1	TRBJ2-3	CASSSPGQETQYF	TGTGCCAGCAGCTCGCCGGGACAGGAGACGCAGTATTTT
-	TRBV7-9	-	TRBJ2-5	CASRPTNDQETQYF	TGTGCCAGCAGGCCTACCAACGATCAAGAGACCCAGTACTTC
-	TRBV3-1/TRBV3-2	TRBD1	TRBJ1-2	CARDRSLDWGYTF	TGTGCCAGGGACAGGTCATTGGATTGGGGCTACACCTTC
-	TRBV2	-	TRBJ2-2	CASSETSRAGELFF	TGTGCCAGCAGTGAAACCTCGCGGGCCGGGGAGCTGTTTTTT
-	TRBV6-5	-	TRBJ1-1	CASSYSRNTEAFF	TGTGCCAGCAGTTACTCGAGAAACACTGAAGCTTTCTTT
-	TRBV7-2	TRBD2	TRBJ2-3	CASSLGSGVGVDTQYF	TGTGCCAGCAGCTTAGGAAGCGGGGTCGGGGTAGATACGCAGTATTTT
-	TRBV11-2	-	TRBJ1-1	CASSPGDPEAFF	TGTGCCAGCAGTCCCGGGGATCCTGAAGCTTTCTTT
-	TRBV6-2/TRBV6-3	-	TRBJ2-7	CASSSHLTTVASYEQYF	TGTGCCAGCAGTTCCCATCTGACGACAGTAGCCTCCTACGAGCAGTACTTC
-	TRBV11-3	-	TRBJ2-3	CASSFGGVGTDTQYF	TGTGCCAGCAGCTTTGGCGGGGTAGGCACAGATACGCAGTATTTT
-	TRBV9	-	TRBJ1-6	CASSVAPESSYNSPLHF	TGTGCCAGCAGCGTAGCTCCGGAGAGCTCCTATAATTCACCCCTCCACTTT
-	TRBV3-1/TRBV3-2	-	TRBJ2-2	CASSHVYLAGKNTGELFF	TGTGCCAGCAGCCACGTATACCTGGCAGGGAAGAACACCGGGGAGCTGTTTTTT
once	TRBV29-1	-	TRBJ2-3	CSVYRDLDTDTQYF	TGCAGCGTGTATCGGGACTTAGACACAGATACGCAGTATTTT
-	TRBV11-2	TRBD1	TRBJ1-4	CASSSWDSENEKLFF	TGTGCCAGCAGCTCCTGGGACAGCGAGAATGAAAAACTGTTTTTT